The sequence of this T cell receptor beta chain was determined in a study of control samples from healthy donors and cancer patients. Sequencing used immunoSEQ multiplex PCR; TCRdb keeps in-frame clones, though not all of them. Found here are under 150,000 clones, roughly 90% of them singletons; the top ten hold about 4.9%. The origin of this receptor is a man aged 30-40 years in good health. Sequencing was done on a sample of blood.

The CDR3 region has the DNA TGTGCCAGCAGCCCGGGGCCCACAGATACGCAGTATTTT. It translates to CASSPGPTDTQYF. V gene TRBV3-1 (or the pseudogene TRBV3-2) combines with J gene TRBJ2-3; D is perhaps TRBD1 or TRBD2 (5 bases each). The CDR3 loop spans 13 amino acids. Deletions cut 4 bases from V and 2 bases from J, with 7 bases between. Germline V lookup: CDR1 LGHDT, CDR2 YNNKEL (reference sequence).